Listed below are T cell receptor beta chains from one sample, sequenced in a study of blood T cells in healthy people across ages. TCRdb passed the 5' RACE reads through MiXCR, listing each CDR3 protein once. Seen here are 850,000 to 1,300,000 distinct CDR3 sequences, 40% to 45% observed once, and the top ten hold approximately 17%. The specimen was blood. These receptors were collected from a woman between 55 and 75 years old in good health. CDR3s include the opening cysteine and the closing phenylalanine or tryptophan. D genes are given only for firm matches. Expanded clones get a size class; other rows say once, few or many, or leave the size out.

DNA	CDR3	size	D	V	J
TGTGCCAGCAGTCCCCGGGACAGTGGGTTGGGCGAGCAGTACTTC	CASSPRDSGLGEQYF	few	TRBD1	TRBV27	TRBJ2-7
TGTGCCAGCAGCTTAGGTTTCGGTGGCGACGAGCAGTACTTC	CASSLGFGGDEQYF	once	-	TRBV11-3	TRBJ2-7
TGCGCCAGCGGGCCTAGCGGTTCCATGGAGACCCAGTACTTC	CASGPSGSMETQYF	many	TRBD2	TRBV5-1	TRBJ2-5
TGTGCCAGCAGTTACTCGTTACCTAGCGGGAGGCCGAAATCCTACGAGCAGTACTTC	CASSYSLPSGRPKSYEQYF	-	TRBD2	TRBV6-5	TRBJ2-7
TGTGCCAGCAGCGTGTCGGGGGTCCTTTACAATGAGCAGTTCTTC	CASSVSGVLYNEQFF	-	-	TRBV9	TRBJ2-1
TGTGCCAGCAGCTTTTTGCGTGGCGAAAACATTCAGTACTTC	CASSFLRGENIQYF	-	-	TRBV5-6	TRBJ2-4
TGTGCCAGCAGTTCGACTAGCGGGAGGCCGAGGTACAATGAGCAGTTCTTC	CASSSTSGRPRYNEQFF	-	TRBD2	TRBV27	TRBJ2-1
TGCAGTGCCAACCTACTAGCGGGAGGGCCTTTCAATGAGCAGTTCTTC	CSANLLAGGPFNEQFF	-	TRBD2	TRBV20-1	TRBJ2-1
TGCAGTGCTAGGGGGGCTAGCGGGATTGCAGATACGCAGTATTTT	CSARGASGIADTQYF	few	TRBD2	TRBV20-1	TRBJ2-3
TGTGCCAGCAGTTCTGGCAGGGGGTACAATCAGCCCCAGCATTTT	CASSSGRGYNQPQHF	-	TRBD1	TRBV6-6	TRBJ1-5
TGTGCCAGCAGCTCACTGGGGGGGACTAGCGGATACAATGAGCAGTTCTTC	CASSSLGGTSGYNEQFF	-	TRBD2	TRBV7-6	TRBJ2-1
TGTGCCAGCAGTCCTACAGGGGTCGTGGAGACCCAGTACTTC	CASSPTGVVETQYF	few	TRBD1	TRBV7-9	TRBJ2-5
TGTGCCAGCAAGTTGGGGACATTCCAAGAGACCCAGTACTTC	CASKLGTFQETQYF	-	-	TRBV5-5	TRBJ2-5